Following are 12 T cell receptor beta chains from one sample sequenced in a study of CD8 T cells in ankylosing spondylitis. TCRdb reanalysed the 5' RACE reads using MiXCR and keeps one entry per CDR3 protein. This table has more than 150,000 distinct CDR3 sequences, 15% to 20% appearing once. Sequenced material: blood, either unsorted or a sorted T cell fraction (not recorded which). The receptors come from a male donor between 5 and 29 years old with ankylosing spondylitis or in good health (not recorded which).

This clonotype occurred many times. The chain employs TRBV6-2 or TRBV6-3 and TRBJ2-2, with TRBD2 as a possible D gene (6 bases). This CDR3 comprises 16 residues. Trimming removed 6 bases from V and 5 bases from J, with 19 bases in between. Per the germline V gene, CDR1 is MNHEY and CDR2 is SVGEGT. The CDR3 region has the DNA TGTGCCAGCAGAATGAGTCTAGCGAGGAAAACCGGGGAGCTGTTTTTT. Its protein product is CASRMSLARKTGELFF.

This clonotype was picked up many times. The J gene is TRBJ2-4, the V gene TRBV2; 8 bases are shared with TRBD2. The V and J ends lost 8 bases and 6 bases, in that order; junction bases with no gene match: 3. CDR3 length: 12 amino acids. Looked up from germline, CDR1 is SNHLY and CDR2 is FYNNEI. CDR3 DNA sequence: TGTGCCAGCGAGAGCGGGAGAAACATTCAGTACTTC. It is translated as CASESGRNIQYF.

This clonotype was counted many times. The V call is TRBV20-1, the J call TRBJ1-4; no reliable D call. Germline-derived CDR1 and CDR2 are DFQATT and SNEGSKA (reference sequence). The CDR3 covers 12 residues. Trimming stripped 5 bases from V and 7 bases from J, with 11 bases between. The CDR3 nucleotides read TGCAGTGCTTTAAAGATTCCTGAAAAACTGTTTTTT. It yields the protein CSALKIPEKLFF.

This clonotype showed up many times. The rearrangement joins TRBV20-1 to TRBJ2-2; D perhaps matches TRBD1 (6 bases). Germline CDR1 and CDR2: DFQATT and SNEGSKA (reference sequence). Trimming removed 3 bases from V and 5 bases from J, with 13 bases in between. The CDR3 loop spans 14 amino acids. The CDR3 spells CSASHTTGTGELFF. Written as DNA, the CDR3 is TGCAGTGCTAGTCATACCACAGGGACCGGGGAGCTGTTTTTT.

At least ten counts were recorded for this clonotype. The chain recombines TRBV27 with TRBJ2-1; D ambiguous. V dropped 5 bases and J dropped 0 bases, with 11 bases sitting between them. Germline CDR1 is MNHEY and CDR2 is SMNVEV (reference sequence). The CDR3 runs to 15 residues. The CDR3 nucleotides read TGTGCCAGCAGTCCCTCCCAGCGCTCCTACAATGAGCAGTTCTTC. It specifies CASSPSQRSYNEQFF.

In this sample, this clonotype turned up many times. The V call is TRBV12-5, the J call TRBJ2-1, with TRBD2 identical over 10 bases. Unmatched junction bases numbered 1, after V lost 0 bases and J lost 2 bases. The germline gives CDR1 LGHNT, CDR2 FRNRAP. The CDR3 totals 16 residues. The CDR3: CASGLVLAGAYNEQFF. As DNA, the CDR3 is TGTGCTAGTGGTTTGGTCCTAGCGGGAGCCTACAATGAGCAGTTCTTC.

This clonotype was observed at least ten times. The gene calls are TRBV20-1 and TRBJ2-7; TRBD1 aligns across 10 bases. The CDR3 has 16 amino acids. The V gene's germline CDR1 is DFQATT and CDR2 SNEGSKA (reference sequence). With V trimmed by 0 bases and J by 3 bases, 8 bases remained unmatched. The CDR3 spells CSAREKWTGGVYEQYF. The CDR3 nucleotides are TGCAGTGCTAGAGAAAAGTGGACAGGGGGGGTCTACGAGCAGTACTTC.

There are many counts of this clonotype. CDR3 nucleotides: TGTGCCAGCAGCTTAGAGGACAGGAGAAGCACTGAAGCTTTCTTT. Translation gives CASSLEDRRSTEAFF. V is TRBV11-3 and J is TRBJ1-1, with 7 nucleotides matching TRBD1. CDR3 length: 15 residues. The V and J ends lost 0 bases and 4 bases, in that order; junction bases with no gene match: 5. Germline V gives CDR1 SGHNT, CDR2 YENEEA.

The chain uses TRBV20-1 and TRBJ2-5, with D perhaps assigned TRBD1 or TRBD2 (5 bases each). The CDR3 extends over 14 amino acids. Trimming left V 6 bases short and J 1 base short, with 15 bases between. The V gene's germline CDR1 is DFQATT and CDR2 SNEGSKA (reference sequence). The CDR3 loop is CSATIGESQETQYF. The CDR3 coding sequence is TGCAGTGCAACCATAGGGGAGTCCCAAGAGACCCAGTACTTC.

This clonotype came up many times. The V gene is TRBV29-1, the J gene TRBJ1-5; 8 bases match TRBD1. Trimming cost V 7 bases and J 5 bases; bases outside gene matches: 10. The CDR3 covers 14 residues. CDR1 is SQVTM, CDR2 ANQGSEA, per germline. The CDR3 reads CSATGTGVDQPQHF. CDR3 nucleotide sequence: TGCAGCGCTACCGGGACAGGAGTGGATCAGCCCCAGCATTTT.

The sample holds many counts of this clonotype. CDR3 in DNA: TGTGCCAGCAGCTTACAGGGAGCGAACACCGGGGAGCTGTTTTTT. As protein: CASSLQGANTGELFF. V is TRBV7-3 and J is TRBJ2-2; either TRBD1 or TRBD2 may fit D (5 bases each). Trimming took off 2 bases at V and 0 bases at J, with 7 bases between the two ends. CDR1 and CDR2 from the germline V gene are SGHTA and FQGTGA. The CDR3 covers 15 residues.

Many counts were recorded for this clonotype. CDR3 residues: CASSGGHGELFF. CDR3 DNA: TGTGCCAGTTCAGGGGGCCACGGGGAGCTGTTTTTT. V and J are TRBV15 and TRBJ2-2; 8 positions agree with TRBD1. This CDR3 is 12 amino acids long. Per the germline V gene, CDR1 is LNHNV and CDR2 is YYDKDF (reference sequence). Trimming removed 10 bases from V and 7 bases from J; junction bases left unmatched: 5.